This T cell receptor (beta chain) comes out of a study of T cell responses to AZD1222 COVID-19 vaccine. Method: immunoSEQ multiplex PCR; TCRdb's copy keeps in-frame clones and lacks some. The sample yields about 140,000 clones, roughly nine tenths seen once. Broader study findings: When two AZD1222 doses had been given, Spike-specific TCR breadth and depth rose. It should be noted that donors were predominantly white British and more often female, and clonal diversity was possibly underestimated. Seropositive at baseline were only a handful of AZD1222 recipients. Spike-wide coverage was observed for vaccine-associated CD4 TCRs, with dominant responses at 160-218 and 743-854.

The sample holds one count of this clone. Its specificity is not known. Germline V gives CDR1 SNHLY, CDR2 FYNNEI. Trimming took 1 base from V and 4 from J; bases not matched to a gene: 7. The CDR3 covers 17 residues. The chain joins TRBV2 to TRBJ2-3, with TRBD2 identical over 11 bases. Here the sequenced sample was peripheral blood, taken 28 days after the second dose of the MenACWY control vaccine. This sequence was found in an adult who received the MenACWY meningococcal vaccine as a control. The CDR3 sequence is CASSEGLAGFTPDTQYF. CDR3 in DNA: TGTGCCAGCAGTGAAGGACTAGCGGGGTTTACGCCAGATACGCAGTATTTT.